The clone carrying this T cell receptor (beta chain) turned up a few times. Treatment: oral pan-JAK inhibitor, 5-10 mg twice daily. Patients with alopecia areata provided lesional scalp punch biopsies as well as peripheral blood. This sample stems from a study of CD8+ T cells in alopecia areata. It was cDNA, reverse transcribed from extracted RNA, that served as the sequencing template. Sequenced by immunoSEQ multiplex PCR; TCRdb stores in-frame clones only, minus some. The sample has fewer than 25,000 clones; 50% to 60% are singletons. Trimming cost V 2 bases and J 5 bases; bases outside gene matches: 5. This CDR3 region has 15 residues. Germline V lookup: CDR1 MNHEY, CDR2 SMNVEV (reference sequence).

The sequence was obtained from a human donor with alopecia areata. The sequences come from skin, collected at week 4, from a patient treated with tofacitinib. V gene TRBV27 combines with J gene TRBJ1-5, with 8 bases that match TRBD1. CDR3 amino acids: CASSLRPGGDQPQHF. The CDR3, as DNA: TGTGCCAGCAGTTTAAGACCAGGGGGCGATCAGCCCCAGCATTTT.